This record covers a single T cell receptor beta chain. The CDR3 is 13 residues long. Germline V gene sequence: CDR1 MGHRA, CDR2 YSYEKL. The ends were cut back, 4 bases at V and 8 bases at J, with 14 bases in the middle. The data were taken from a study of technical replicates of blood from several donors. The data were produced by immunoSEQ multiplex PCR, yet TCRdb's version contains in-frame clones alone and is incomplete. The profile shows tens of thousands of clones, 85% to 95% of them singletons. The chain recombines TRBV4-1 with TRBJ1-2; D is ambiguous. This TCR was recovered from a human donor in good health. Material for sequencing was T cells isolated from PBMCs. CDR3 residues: CASSPVGAGGYTF. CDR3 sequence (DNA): TGCGCCAGCAGCCCAGTGGGAGCGGGGGGCTACACCTTC.